Sequencing of this T cell receptor (beta chain) was carried out in a study of blood T cells in healthy people across ages. Study-level findings and limits: Per million T cells, TCR beta diversity dropped about linearly as age rose.

V shed 3 bases and J 1 base; nucleotides not matched to a gene: 3. CDR1 is MDHEN, CDR2 SYDVKM, per germline. This CDR3 has 15 amino acids. Ten milliliters of peripheral blood were drawn from each donor. Isolating PBMCs gave at least 6 million of these cells per sample. Note on this clonotype: The antigen remains undetermined. Possible read error: a much larger clone is one base away.

Using a J-beta primer mix together with a sample-barcoded 5' primer, a second PCR was run for about 6 to 11 cycles. Tagging of each cDNA molecule was performed by a template-switch adaptor with 12 random nucleotides. One entry per CDR3 protein, called by TCRdb with MiXCR from the 5' RACE reads. The sample consists of about 2 million distinct CDR3 sequences, just under 50% of them appearing once. The chain couples TRBV28 to TRBJ2-3; 8 bases are shared with TRBD2. Material: blood. The TCR sequence derives from a woman between 35 and 50 years old in good health. CDR3 amino acids: CASSFSSGRTDTQYF. The DNA of the CDR3 is TGTGCCAGCAGTTTCTCTAGCGGGCGCACAGATACGCAGTATTTT. The full variable domain, in which reference TRBV28 and TRBJ2-3 provide the parts outside the CDR3, is DVKVTQSSRYLVKRTGEKVFLECVQDMDHENMFWYRQDPGLGLRLIYFSYDVKMKEKGDIPEGYSVSREKKERFSLILESASTNQTSMYLCASSFSSGRTDTQYFGPGTRLTVL.